This TCR beta chain was retrieved from a study of T-cell memory formation after mild COVID-19. This clonotype was counted between two and nine times. One entry per CDR3 protein, called by TCRdb with MiXCR from the 5' RACE reads. The sample has roughly 280,000 distinct CDR3 sequences; under 20% are singletons. There are 17 residues in the CDR3. Germline V CDR1 and CDR2: ENHRY, SYGVKD. Unmatched junction bases numbered 6, after V lost 0 bases and J lost 3 bases. This TCR was sampled from a man aged 18-30 years who had mild COVID-19 (a few samples of this study predate the infection). Cell type and time point are not known. The material sequenced was PBMCs or a T cell subset sorted from them (not recorded which). V and J are TRBV10-3 and TRBJ2-3, with 10 bases identical to TRBD2. In DNA, the CDR3 is TGTGCCATCAGTGAGTCGACATCGACTAGCGGGACAGATACGCAGTATTTT. Residues: CAISESTSTSGTDTQYF.